This TCR beta chain was found in a study of CD8 T cells in Susac syndrome. For the study at large: Treatment status at blood draw for the Susac syndrome patients was therapy-naive, corticosteroids, or intravenous immunoglobulin alone.

TCR beta from blood CD8+ and CD4+ T cells was sequenced. Broader study findings: When the CD4+ T cell repertoires of patients with Susac syndrome were examined, they did not show any clonal expansion.

Random hexamers were used to reverse transcribe roughly 0.45 to 1 ug of RNA. TCRdb re-analysed the immunoSEQ multiplex PCR reads in MiXCR, keeping a single row per CDR3 protein. The sample has 140,000 to 150,000 distinct CDR3 sequences; around 95% are singletons. This clonotype was recorded only once. The antigen is not known. CDR1 and CDR2 (germline): MDHEN, SYDVKM. The CDR3 length is 14 residues. The V and J ends lost 3 bases and 4 bases respectively, with 11 bases between them. The origin of this receptor is a human donor with Susac syndrome. What was sequenced was CD4+ T cells from PBMCs. The rearrangement links TRBV28 to TRBJ2-3; perhaps TRBD2 as D (5 bases). CDR3 in amino acids: CASSFDPLADTQYF. The CDR3, as DNA: TGTGCCAGCAGTTTTGACCCACTAGCAGATACGCAGTATTTT.